Reported below is one T cell receptor beta chain. Its cognate antigen is unknown. The sample comes from a study of shared clonotypes between healthy human individuals. Study overall: The study used three CD4 naive, three CD4 memory, two CD8 naive and one CD8 memory plate per donor. The study's findings and limits: On the whole, naive subsets had larger estimated richness than memory subsets had.

Germline CDR1 is SGHNT and CDR2 is YYREEE (reference sequence). CDR3 size: 15 residues. V lost 1 base, J lost 5 bases, and 5 bases stayed unmatched. Sorted-subset replicate PCR reactions contained around 220 ng DNA, corresponding to roughly 29,000 T cell genomes. Produced via immunoSEQ multiplex PCR; TCRdb's table is partial and in-frame only. Of some 2.3 million clones in the sample, about 92% were seen once. The sequenced material came from naive CD4+ T cells from PBMCs. Subset in this sample: CD45RA+ positively selected. The chain carries TRBV5-4 and TRBJ2-2; TRBD2 matches at 7 bases. This TCR was recovered from a young man in good health. Some clones in this sample may be carry-over from other donors' samples. The chain's CDR3 is CASSLPGTMTGELFF. As DNA, the CDR3 is TGTGCCAGCAGCTTGCCCGGGACTATGACCGGGGAGCTGTTTTTT.